A single sample gave rise to the 27 T cell receptor beta chains below, sequenced in a study of blood T cell repertoires in COVID-19. The assay was immunoSEQ multiplex PCR, and TCRdb's table has in-frame clones only and misses some. Of about 310,000 clones in the sample, around 87% were seen once. Material: peripheral blood. The receptors stem from a man aged 18-30 years with active or convalescent COVID-19.

The chain is built from TRBV19 and TRBJ2-1; D remains ambiguous. The CDR3 sequence is 15 residues long. The V gene's germline CDR1 is LNHDA and CDR2 SQIVND (reference sequence). The V gene lost 5 bases and the J gene lost 6 bases, with 17 bases spanning the gap. CDR3 sequence (DNA): TGTGCCAGTAGTCCCACCGGAGCGCCGATCAATGAGCAGTTCTTC. Protein sequence: CASSPTGAPINEQFF.

V usage is TRBV5-6 and J usage is TRBJ2-1, with D unclear. CDR1 SGHDT and CDR2 YYEEEE come from the germline V gene. CDR3 length: 13 amino acids. V was trimmed by 1 base and J by 9 bases, leaving 11 bases between them. The CDR3, as DNA: TGTGCCAGCAGCTTGATAAGCGTCGGTGAGCAGTTCTTC. Translating gives CASSLISVGEQFF.

The chain joins TRBV28 to TRBJ2-7; 7 nucleotides align to TRBD2. There are 15 residues in the CDR3. V lost 3 bases to trimming and J lost 3 bases; unmatched junction nucleotides: 8. Germline-derived CDR1 and CDR2 are MDHEN and SYDVKM. This CDR3 is CASSFLASGDYEQYF. CDR3 DNA: TGTGCCAGCAGTTTTTTGGCTAGCGGAGACTACGAGCAGTACTTC.

The DNA of the CDR3 is TGTGCCAGCTCACGGACTAGCGGGGGGAAAGATCAAGAGACCCAGTACTTC. Protein: CASSRTSGGKDQETQYF. The chain joins TRBV18 to TRBJ2-5; 14 nucleotides match TRBD2. V lost 4 bases to trimming and J lost 2 bases; unmatched junction nucleotides: 6. This CDR3 spans 17 amino acids. Germline assignment: CDR1 KGHSH and CDR2 LQKENI.

The chain uses TRBV5-1 and TRBJ1-3; 10 bases are shared with TRBD1. V dropped 2 bases and J dropped 4; count of bases not matched to a gene: 6. The CDR3 is 16 residues long. Looked up from germline, CDR1 is SGHRS and CDR2 is YFSETQ. The CDR3 DNA is TGCGCCAGCAGCTTTGTGGGACAGGGGATCGGAAACACCATATATTTT. It encodes CASSFVGQGIGNTIYF. Full variable domain (rest looked up from reference TRBV5-1 and TRBJ1-3): KAGVTQTPRYLIKTRGQQVTLSCSPISGHRSVSWYQQTPGQGLQFLFEYFSETQRNKGNFPGRFSGRQFSNSRSEMNVSTLELGDSALYLCASSFVGQGIGNTIYFGEGSWLTVV.

This clone was found once. The V and J genes are TRBV6-5 and TRBJ2-1; the match to TRBD2 covers 10 bases. Looked up from germline, CDR1 is MNHEY and CDR2 is SVGAGI. The J segment lost 8 bases and the V segment lost 2 bases, leaving 6 bases of the junction unmatched. The CDR3 consists of 15 residues. CDR3 region: CASSYRDSGRHEQFF. CDR3 in DNA: TGTGCCAGCAGTTACCGGGATAGCGGGAGGCATGAGCAGTTCTTC.

On this clone itself: Other DNA sequences of this sample code for an identical CDR3. The genes are TRBV2 and TRBJ1-1, with D unclear. V was trimmed by 1 base and J by 0 bases, leaving 6 bases between them. Germline V gives CDR1 SNHLY, CDR2 FYNNEI. The CDR3 runs to 14 residues. CDR3 in amino acids: CASSEGQMNTEAFF. The CDR3 DNA sequence: TGTGCCAGCAGTGAAGGGCAGATGAACACTGAAGCTTTCTTT.

The CDR3 coding sequence is TGTGCCAGCAGCCCTACCGTTTTTAGCTCCTACAATGAGCAGTTCTTC. Protein: CASSPTVFSSYNEQFF. V is TRBV28 and J is TRBJ2-1; D unresolved. Trimming stripped 6 bases from V and 0 bases from J, with 15 bases between. Germline CDR1 is MDHEN and CDR2 is SYDVKM. The CDR3 runs to 16 residues. The full variable domain, with the rest looked up from reference TRBV28 and TRBJ2-1, is DVKVTQSSRYLVKRTGEKVFLECVQDMDHENMFWYRQDPGLGLRLIYFSYDVKMKEKGDIPEGYSVSREKKERFSLILESASTNQTSMYLCASSPTVFSSYNEQFFGPGTRLTVL.

The chain employs TRBV6-6 and TRBJ2-3; D remains ambiguous. Trimming cost V 0 bases and J 7 bases, with 11 bases left between them. The CDR3 length is 14 residues. Germline assignment: CDR1 MNHNY and CDR2 SVGAGI (reference sequence). CDR3 in amino acids: CASSYSTLGNTQYF. In nucleotides, the CDR3 is TGTGCCAGCAGTTACTCGACTCTAGGAAATACGCAGTATTTT.

The CDR3 here is CAISVGQGSEQYF. Here the CDR3 DNA reads TGTGCCATCAGTGTGGGACAGGGTAGCGAGCAGTACTTC. J is TRBJ2-7 and V is TRBV10-3; 9 bases line up with TRBD1. This CDR3 spans 13 amino acids. Per the germline V gene, CDR1 is ENHRY and CDR2 is SYGVKD. The junction had 4 bases not matched to a gene; V was cut back by 4 bases and J by 6 bases.

The chain uses TRBV20-1 and TRBJ2-3; a weak D match, TRBD2 (5 bases). The CDR3 length is 14 residues. The germline V gene has CDR1 DFQATT and CDR2 SNEGSKA (reference sequence). V was trimmed by 3 bases and J by 1 base, leaving 11 bases between them. CDR3 sequence reads: CSASWRRGTDTQYF. As DNA, the CDR3 is TGCAGTGCTAGTTGGCGGCGGGGCACAGATACGCAGTATTTT.

The V and J genes are TRBV25-1 and TRBJ2-7, with D unresolved. Trimming left V 4 bases short and J 5 bases short, with 9 bases between. Germline V gene sequence: CDR1 MGHDK, CDR2 SYGVNS. This CDR3 contains 12 residues. The chain's CDR3 is CASSGEVNEQYF. CDR3 coding DNA: TGTGCCAGCAGTGGTGAGGTGAACGAGCAGTACTTC.

The chain links TRBV4-1 to TRBJ1-2; 8 nucleotides agree with TRBD1. The CDR3 contains 15 residues. Trimming cost V 3 bases and J 0 bases; bases outside gene matches: 3. Germline CDR1 and CDR2: MGHRA and YSYEKL. The DNA for the CDR3 is TGCGCCAGCAGCCACTTGGACAGGGCTAACTATGGCTACACCTTC. It translates to CASSHLDRANYGYTF.

The chain links TRBV10-3 to TRBJ1-1; the D is unclear. The V gene lost 3 bases and the J gene lost 0 bases, with 5 bases spanning the gap. Germline V gives CDR1 ENHRY, CDR2 SYGVKD. The CDR3 spans 13 residues. DNA of the CDR3: TGTGCCATCAGTGACGAGGTGAACACTGAAGCTTTCTTT. As protein: CAISDEVNTEAFF.

This chain joins TRBV5-5 and TRBJ2-3; D unclear. The ends were cut back, 4 bases at V and 0 bases at J, with 6 bases in the middle. The CDR3 is 13 amino acids. CDR1 and CDR2 (germline): SGHKS, YYEKEE (reference sequence). Here the CDR3 DNA reads TGTGCCAGCAGCCCTCCTAGCACAGATACGCAGTATTTT. This encodes CASSPPSTDTQYF.

The chain couples TRBV9 to TRBJ1-1, with 11 nucleotides matching TRBD1. V lost 3 bases, J lost 4 bases, and 8 bases stayed unmatched. This CDR3 contains 16 residues. The germline CDR1 and CDR2 sequences are SGDLS and YYNGEE. As DNA, the CDR3 is TGTGCCAGCAGCGCCACCGGGACAGGGGGTTCCACTGAAGCTTTCTTT. Translating it yields CASSATGTGGSTEAFF.

The CDR3 sequence is CASSLKTSVKETQYF. The DNA of the CDR3 is TGTGCCAGCAGCCTCAAGACTAGCGTAAAAGAGACCCAGTACTTC. This chain joins TRBV7-9 and TRBJ2-5, with 8 bases matching TRBD2. Germline-derived CDR1 and CDR2 are SEHNR and FQNEAQ (reference sequence). The CDR3 consists of 15 residues. V was clipped by 5 bases and J by 3 bases; unmatched bases: 8. The full variable domain, rest sourced from reference TRBV7-9 and TRBJ2-5, is DTGVSQNPRHKITKRGQNVTFRCDPISEHNRLYWYRQTLGQGPEFLTYFQNEAQLEKSRLLSDRFSAERPKGSFSTLEIQRTEQGDSAMYLCASSLKTSVKETQYFGPGTRLLVL.

The chain employs TRBV28 and TRBJ2-7; the match to TRBD2 covers 7 bases. CDR1 MDHEN and CDR2 SYDVKM come from the germline V gene. The CDR3 spans 15 residues. The junction had 9 bases not matched to a gene; V was cut back by 4 bases and J by 3 bases. CDR3 in DNA: TGTGCCAGCAGTTCCACCCCAGCGGGATTCTACGAGCAGTACTTC. It codes for CASSSTPAGFYEQYF.

The rearrangement links TRBV10-1 to TRBJ2-6; 7 bases map to TRBD1. With 8 bases clipped from V and 2 bases from J, the junction kept 15 bases outside the gene matches. CDR1 is WNHNN and CDR2 is SYGVQD in the germline V gene (reference sequence). CDR3 length: 18 amino acids. The CDR3 coding sequence is TGCGCCAGCGAGTTAAGACACGGAAGGGGGCCTGGGGCCAACGTCCTGACTTTC. Translation: CASELRHGRGPGANVLTF.

The chain employs TRBV11-2 and TRBJ2-7, with TRBD1 identical over 10 bases. Germline V gene lookup returns CDR1 SGHAT and CDR2 FQNNGV. There are 13 residues in the CDR3. The V segment lost 4 bases and the J segment 4 bases; nucleotides outside the gene matches: 1. The CDR3 DNA is TGTGCCAGCAGCTGGACAGGGGGTTACGAGCAGTACTTC. It translates to CASSWTGGYEQYF.

This clone was detected a few times. CDR3 protein: CASSPTTGNTEAFF. In DNA, the CDR3 is TGTGCCAGCAGCCCAACGACGGGGAACACTGAAGCTTTCTTT. The chain combines TRBV11-2 with TRBJ1-1; D uncertain. The CDR3 covers 14 residues. Germline V gene lookup returns CDR1 SGHAT and CDR2 FQNNGV. The V gene lost 5 bases and the J gene lost 1 base, with 11 bases spanning the gap.

The rearrangement uses TRBV6-1 and TRBJ1-1, with TRBD1 identical over 9 bases. Per germline, CDR1 MNHNS and CDR2 SASEGT. Trimming took 6 bases from V and 1 from J; bases not matched to a gene: 18. The CDR3 totals 19 residues. For the CDR3, the DNA is TGTGCCAGCAGAGAATATCCCGTTCTCCGGGACAGGGCGAACACTGAAGCTTTCTTT. As protein: CASREYPVLRDRANTEAFF.

The chain couples TRBV5-6 to TRBJ1-5; D not certain. The CDR3 has 14 residues. The germline V gene encodes CDR1 SGHDT and CDR2 YYEEEE. Trimming shortened V by 1 base and J by 2 bases, and 7 bases separated the two germline ends. CDR3 residues: CASSLRLGNQPQHF. CDR3 DNA sequence: TGTGCCAGCAGCTTGAGACTTGGCAATCAGCCCCAGCATTTT.

This clone has more than one count but fewer than ten. The genes are TRBV3-1 (or the pseudogene TRBV3-2) and TRBJ2-7; 7 nucleotides match TRBD2. CDR1 and CDR2 (germline): LGHDT, YNNKEL (reference sequence). The CDR3 loop spans 15 amino acids. J was trimmed by 0 bases and V by 4 bases; bases with no gene match: 6. CDR3 nucleotide sequence: TGTGCCAGCAGCCGCAGGCCGGGGGGCTCCTACGAGCAGTACTTC. It yields the protein CASSRRPGGSYEQYF.

V gene TRBV27 combines with J gene TRBJ2-1; 10 positions agree with TRBD2. This CDR3 region has 15 residues. Germline V CDR1 and CDR2: MNHEY, SMNVEV (reference sequence). The V segment lost 3 bases and the J segment 5 bases; nucleotides outside the gene matches: 4. The CDR3 loop reads CASSFVAGGHNEQFF. CDR3 nucleotides: TGTGCCAGCAGTTTTGTAGCGGGGGGACACAATGAGCAGTTCTTC.

The count of this clone is one. V is TRBV6-4 and J is TRBJ2-1; D is undetermined. The CDR3 runs to 13 residues. Looked up from germline, CDR1 is MRHNA and CDR2 is SNTAGT. V was clipped by 2 bases and J by 9 bases, with 11 bases between them. CDR3 bases: TGTGCCAGCAGTGACGGATGGGCAACTGAGCAGTTCTTC. Protein product: CASSDGWATEQFF.

The chain is built from TRBV6-5 and TRBJ1-5; 8 bases are a match to TRBD1. CDR1 and CDR2 (germline): MNHEY, SVGAGI. The CDR3 is 16 residues long. The ends lost 4 bases at V and 5 bases at J; junction bases unmatched: 10. CDR3 residues: CASSSSRQGSDQPQHF. The CDR3 DNA reads TGTGCCAGCAGTTCCTCGAGACAGGGGAGCGATCAGCCCCAGCATTTT.